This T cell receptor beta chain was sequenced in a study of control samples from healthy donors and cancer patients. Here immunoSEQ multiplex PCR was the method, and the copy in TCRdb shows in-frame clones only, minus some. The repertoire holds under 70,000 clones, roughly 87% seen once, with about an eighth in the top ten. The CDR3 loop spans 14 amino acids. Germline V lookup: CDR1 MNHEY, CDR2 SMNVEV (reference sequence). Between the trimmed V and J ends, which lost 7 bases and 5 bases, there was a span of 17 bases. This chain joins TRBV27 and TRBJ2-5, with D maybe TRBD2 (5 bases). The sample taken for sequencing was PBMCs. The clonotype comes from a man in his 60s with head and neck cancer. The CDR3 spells CASKKDSPGETQYF. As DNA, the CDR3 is TGTGCCAGCAAGAAGGACTCGCCCGGGGAGACCCAGTACTTC.